This paragraph covers one T cell receptor beta chain sequence. Its antigen is currently not known. No base qualities exist here, and no much larger clone lies one base off it. The sample is drawn from a study of blood T cell repertoires in COVID-19 (dated by TCRdb to about 2020). Some background on the complete study: Samples from collaborators originated in the United States, Italy and Spain and spanned both the acute and convalescent phases of COVID-19. Where HLA class I and class II types were available, the types were taken from metadata supplied by the sample provider, not from assay-based typing. The samples were drawn from two sources: the first 160 participants of the ongoing ImmuneRACE study, and fewer than 1,500 subjects contributed by 6 global collaborators. A de-identified subject ID, COVID-19 status, age in years and sex were almost always included in the sample metadata. Subjects who had been exposed to COVID-19, were actively infected with it, or had recovered from it provided the deeply sampled blood TCRbeta repertoires that made up the dataset. The material from the prospective study consisted of cDNA or gDNA derived from T cells, B-cell-depleted T cells, or PBMCs. The repertoires were released in a freely available public database meant as a resource for research on the immune response to SARS-CoV-2. Results the study describes overall, beyond this receptor: How much clinical and demographic metadata was included differed by source and by participant, and the metadata was provided uncurated.

V is trimmed back by 3 bases and J by 5 bases, and the junction contains 3 bases that no gene match accounts for. The CDR3, from cysteine to phenylalanine, totals 13 residues. Only the CDR3 portion is preserved as DNA: 39 bases, with reading frame beginning at the first base. CDR1 and CDR2, looked up from the germline V gene, are SGHVS and FQNEAQ. The immunoSEQ Assay, a bias-controlled multiplex PCR, was used to amplify TCRbeta CDR3 regions from genomic DNA. In the authors' own workflow: Within the assay, amplification of reference gene primers was used to estimate how many nucleated cells each sample contained. Sequence reads were collapsed and filtered to measure the absolute abundance of every unique TCRbeta CDR3 rearrangement. Productive Simpson clonality was computed per sample as the square root of Simpson's diversity index over productive rearrangements. Not all clones reach the TCRdb copy of this immuneACCESS table, which keeps in-frame sequences only. Checked studies attribute under half of the gap to unresolved V genes and leave the rest unexplained. That table supplies the V and J calls and clone size; D and trimming were determined from the DNA. The sample profile shows about 180,000 clones; around 79% of them were found once. In total, the top ten clones hold more than 25% of the sample.

The collaborating institutions used their own protocols to collect whole blood in K2EDTA tubes. For TCRbeta analysis, collaborators shipped samples as frozen whole blood, isolated PBMCs, or DNA extracted from either of those sample types. The V and J segments used are TRBV7-8 and TRBJ2-7; TRBD1 lines up with 8 middle nucleotides. The sequencing sample was made of peripheral blood. This TCR was sampled from a woman between 65 and 79 years old with acute or convalescent COVID-19. The sequenced DNA is TGTGCCAGCAGCTTGGACAGGGTGGACGAGCAGTACTTC. The resulting protein is CASSLDRVDEQYF. The entire variable domain, with the stretches around the CDR3 drawn from the reference TRBV7-8 and TRBJ2-7 proteins, is GAGVSQSPRYKVAKRGQDVALRCDPISGHVSLFWYQQALGQGPEFLTYFQNEAQLDKSGLPSDRFFAERPEGSVSTLKIQRTQQEDSAVYLCASSLDRVDEQYFGPGTRLTVT.